Listed here are 27 T cell receptor beta chains from one sample, sequenced in a study of blood T cell repertoires in COVID-19. Sequencing was performed with immunoSEQ multiplex PCR; in TCRdb, only in-frame clones are kept and a portion is missing. This table has under 250,000 clones, around 82% appearing once. Sequenced sample: peripheral blood. Receptors originate from a man between 40 and 49 years old with active or convalescent COVID-19.

CDR3 in amino acids: CASSNGGQGAYEQYF. CDR3 nucleotides: TGTGCCAGCAGCAACGGGGGACAGGGGGCGTACGAGCAGTACTTC. This chain joins TRBV21-1 and TRBJ2-7; the table's D call, TRBD1, has no DNA check behind it. TRBV21-1 is marked as a pseudogene. The CDR3 runs to 15 residues.

The chain links TRBV14 to TRBJ2-2; weak D call: TRBD2 (5 bases). V lost 1 base and J 4 bases, leaving 10 bases between the germline ends. This CDR3 has 15 amino acids. CDR1 is SGHDN and CDR2 is FVKESK in the germline V gene. The DNA of the CDR3 is TGTGCCAGCAGCCAAGGACGGACTCGCACCGGGGAGCTGTTTTTT. The encoded protein is CASSQGRTRTGELFF.

The V gene is TRBV7-3, the J gene TRBJ2-4; 8 bases map to TRBD1. V lost 10 bases and J lost 4; bases outside the gene matches: 9. The CDR3 sequence is 14 residues long. Germline lookup yields CDR1 SGHTA and CDR2 FQGTGA. The CDR3 here is CAIKPGQGKNIQYF. The CDR3 DNA follows: TGTGCCATCAAGCCCGGACAGGGTAAAAACATTCAGTACTTC.

This chain joins TRBV27 and TRBJ2-5, with a weak D call TRBD2 (6 bases). Deletions cut 6 bases from V and 0 bases from J, with 14 bases between. The CDR3 has 15 residues. CDR1 and CDR2 from the germline V gene are MNHEY and SMNVEV (reference sequence). The CDR3, as DNA: TGTGCCAGCAGCCCGAGGAGGGAGAACCAAGAGACCCAGTACTTC. Its translation is CASSPRRENQETQYF.

The rearrangement joins TRBV5-4 to TRBJ1-1; TRBD1 matches at 9 bases. After removal of 2 bases from V and 5 bases from J, the junction contained 13 bases not matched to a gene. The CDR3 spans 17 residues. Germline lookup yields CDR1 SGHNT and CDR2 YYREEE (reference sequence). CDR3 amino acids: CASSFLGQGLSWTEAFF. In DNA form, the CDR3 reads TGTGCCAGCAGCTTTCTGGGACAGGGCCTCTCGTGGACTGAAGCTTTCTTT. The variable domain in full, with the rest retrieved from reference TRBV5-4 and TRBJ1-1, is ETGVTQSPTHLIKTRGQQVTLRCSSQSGHNTVSWYQQALGQGPQFIFQYYREEENGRGNFPPRFSGLQFPNYSSELNVNALELDDSALYLCASSFLGQGLSWTEAFFGQGTRLTVV.

This clone was found a few times. The rearrangement uses TRBV30 and TRBJ1-6; D remains unclear. Trimming removed 0 bases at V and 6 bases at J, with 18 bases between. The CDR3 spans 17 residues. Germline CDR1 is GTSNPN and CDR2 is SVGIG (reference sequence). The CDR3 nucleotides read TGTGCCTGGAGTGTAATCAGTTGGGTCGGCGGTAATTCACCCCTCCACTTT. Its translation is CAWSVISWVGGNSPLHF. Complete variable domain (other parts from reference TRBV30 and TRBJ1-6): SQTIHQWPATLVQPVGSPLSLECTVEGTSNPNLYWYRQAAGRGLQLLFYSVGIGQISSEVPQNLSASRPQDRQFILSSKKLLLSDSGFYLCAWSVISWVGGNSPLHFGNGTRLTVT.

This clone was recorded a few times. The chain is built from TRBV6-6 and TRBJ1-4, with 10 bases identical to TRBD1. V lost 6 bases, J lost 7 bases, and 2 bases stayed unmatched. Germline loops: CDR1 MNHNY, CDR2 SVGAGI (reference sequence). CDR3 length equals 13 residues. In nucleotides, the CDR3 is TGTGCCAGCAGCGGGACAGGGGTTGAAAAACTGTTTTTT. Residues: CASSGTGVEKLFF.

This chain links TRBV6-2 or TRBV6-3 with TRBJ1-5; D is unresolved. The germline V gene has CDR1 MNHEY and CDR2 SVGEGT. CDR3 length equals 15 residues. The V end lost 0 bases, the J end lost 7 bases, and 13 bases lay between the germline ends. In nucleotides, the CDR3 is TGTGCCAGCAGTTACTCTCATGCAGGTAGACAGCCCCAGCATTTT. Translation gives CASSYSHAGRQPQHF.

With regard to this clone: This CDR3 is also generated by other DNA sequences in the sample. This chain joins TRBV5-1 and TRBJ1-1; 8 bases align to TRBD1. Germline-derived CDR1 and CDR2 are SGHRS and YFSETQ. The V segment lost 0 bases and the J segment 2 bases; nucleotides outside the gene matches: 0. This CDR3 has 14 amino acids. Written as DNA, the CDR3 is TGCGCCAGCAGCTTGGCAGGGGGCAACACTGAAGCTTTCTTT. This codes for CASSLAGGNTEAFF. Full variable domain (remainder filled in from reference TRBV5-1 and TRBJ1-1): KAGVTQTPRYLIKTRGQQVTLSCSPISGHRSVSWYQQTPGQGLQFLFEYFSETQRNKGNFPGRFSGRQFSNSRSEMNVSTLELGDSALYLCASSLAGGNTEAFFGQGTRLTVV.

The rearrangement links TRBV6-5 to TRBJ2-2, with TRBD1 as a possible D gene (5 bases). The germline V gene has CDR1 MNHEY and CDR2 SVGAGI. Deletions cut 6 bases from V and 2 bases from J, with 10 bases between. The CDR3 has 14 amino acids. The CDR3 is CASSLDRNTGELFF. CDR3 DNA sequence: TGTGCCAGCAGCCTCGACAGAAACACCGGGGAGCTGTTTTTT.

This rearrangement joins TRBV2 to TRBJ1-1, with 10 bases matching TRBD1. The CDR3 spans 15 residues. V trimming: 3 bases; J trimming: 1 base; junction bases outside the gene matches: 2. CDR1 and CDR2 (germline): SNHLY, FYNNEI. CDR3: CASSERQGANTEAFF. For the CDR3, the DNA is TGTGCCAGCAGTGAGAGACAGGGGGCGAACACTGAAGCTTTCTTT. Filled out from reference TRBV2 and TRBJ1-1, the complete variable domain reads EPEVTQTPSHQVTQMGQEVILRCVPISNHLYFYWYRQILGQKVEFLVSFYNNEISEKSEIFDDQFSVERPDGSNFTLKIRSTKLEDSAMYFCASSERQGANTEAFFGQGTRLTVV.

The gene calls are TRBV3-1 (or the pseudogene TRBV3-2) and TRBJ1-2, with D perhaps TRBD1 (5 bases). The germline V gene encodes CDR1 LGHDT and CDR2 YNNKEL (reference sequence). The length of the CDR3 is 14 residues. Trimming cost V 5 bases and J 1 base, with 11 bases left between them. The CDR3 region is CASSSQGINYGYTF. Here the CDR3 DNA reads TGTGCCAGCAGCTCCCAGGGTATTAACTATGGCTACACCTTC.

The gene calls are TRBV6-6 and TRBJ1-4, with D possibly TRBD1 on 5 matching bases. V was trimmed by 7 bases and J by 5 bases, leaving 11 bases between them. The CDR3 extends over 13 amino acids. Germline assignment: CDR1 MNHNY and CDR2 SVGAGI (reference sequence). CDR3 DNA sequence: TGTGCCAGCAATAGACAGAAGAATGAAAAACTGTTTTTT. It specifies CASNRQKNEKLFF.

This clone has more than one count but fewer than ten. V gene TRBV5-1 combines with J gene TRBJ1-4, with 9 bases identical to TRBD1. In germline, CDR1 is SGHRS, CDR2 YFSETQ. Trimming at V came to 2 bases and at J to 3 bases, leaving 2 bases not matched to a gene. The CDR3 is 15 amino acids. CDR3 loop: CASSLQGAPNEKLFF. In DNA form, the CDR3 reads TGCGCCAGCAGCTTACAGGGGGCGCCTAATGAAAAACTGTTTTTT. Drawing the rest from reference TRBV5-1 and TRBJ1-4, the complete variable domain is KAGVTQTPRYLIKTRGQQVTLSCSPISGHRSVSWYQQTPGQGLQFLFEYFSETQRNKGNFPGRFSGRQFSNSRSEMNVSTLELGDSALYLCASSLQGAPNEKLFFGSGTQLSVL.

CDR3 sequence: CASSTLRGGAARETQYF. The CDR3 region has the DNA TGTGCCAGCAGCACCCTTCGGGGGGGGGCGGCAAGGGAGACCCAGTACTTC. V is TRBV5-4 and J is TRBJ2-5; 8 bases are a match to TRBD2. CDR3 size: 17 residues. CDR1 is SGHNT and CDR2 is YYREEE in the germline V gene (reference sequence). Trimming took 4 bases from V and 5 from J; bases not matched to a gene: 16. Complete variable domain (other parts from reference TRBV5-4 and TRBJ2-5): ETGVTQSPTHLIKTRGQQVTLRCSSQSGHNTVSWYQQALGQGPQFIFQYYREEENGRGNFPPRFSGLQFPNYSSELNVNALELDDSALYLCASSTLRGGAARETQYFGPGTRLLVL.

The chain carries TRBV5-6 and TRBJ1-5; no clear D. This CDR3 has 14 residues. Germline assignment: CDR1 SGHDT and CDR2 YYEEEE. Trimming removed 0 bases at V and 6 bases at J, with 10 bases between. The DNA of the CDR3 is TGTGCCAGCAGCTTGGTCGGGGAGCGTCAGCCCCAGCATTTT. Its translation: CASSLVGERQPQHF.

The chain combines TRBV19 with TRBJ1-3; no clear D gene. V lost 5 bases and J lost 0, with 8 bases in between. Looked up from germline, CDR1 is LNHDA and CDR2 is SQIVND (reference sequence). The CDR3 is made up of 14 amino acids. The CDR3 protein is CASSPGSSGNTIYF. The CDR3 nucleotides are TGTGCCAGTAGTCCGGGGTCCTCTGGAAACACCATATATTTT.

The chain links TRBV4-2 to TRBJ2-1, with D possibly TRBD2 on 6 matching bases. CDR3 length equals 17 residues. The ends were cut back, 0 bases at V and 4 bases at J, with 16 bases in the middle. Germline-derived CDR1 and CDR2 are LGHNA and YNFKEQ. The CDR3 sequence: CASSQDWNGGPYNEQFF. The CDR3 coding sequence is TGTGCCAGCAGCCAAGATTGGAACGGGGGTCCTTACAATGAGCAGTTCTTC.

This clone was counted only a few times. The rearrangement uses TRBV19 and TRBJ1-5; D is undetermined. Per the germline V gene, CDR1 is LNHDA and CDR2 is SQIVND (reference sequence). The CDR3 covers 13 residues. V lost 4 bases and J lost 3, with 7 bases in between. The CDR3 is CASSKEINQPQHF. In DNA form, the CDR3 reads TGTGCCAGTAGTAAGGAGATCAATCAGCCCCAGCATTTT.

The chain carries TRBV11-3 and TRBJ1-6, with TRBD1 as a possible D gene (5 bases). The CDR3 has 13 residues. Per germline, CDR1 SGHNT and CDR2 YENEEA. Trimming removed 5 bases from V and 8 bases from J, with 10 bases in between. The DNA for the CDR3 is TGTGCCAGCAGCCCCGACAGAGATTCACCCCTCCACTTT. Its protein is CASSPDRDSPLHF.

The chain links TRBV6-4 to TRBJ1-2, with a weak D call TRBD1 (6 bases). The CDR3 is 13 amino acids. Germline assignment: CDR1 MRHNA and CDR2 SNTAGT. Trimming stripped 10 bases from V and 6 bases from J, with 18 bases between. This chain's CDR3 is CANQGGPGDGYTF. CDR3 nucleotide sequence: TGTGCCAACCAAGGGGGACCCGGGGATGGCTACACCTTC.

The J gene is TRBJ1-5, the V gene TRBV6-1, with D perhaps matching TRBD1 (5 bases). The V end was cut by 2 bases, the J end by 6 bases, with 17 bases between. Germline V gene data show CDR1 as MNHNS and CDR2 as SASEGT. The CDR3 is 16 amino acids. CDR3 DNA: TGTGCCAGCAGTGAACAGTTGGGGGGGTTGAGTCAGCCCCAGCATTTT. Translation gives CASSEQLGGLSQPQHF.

The V and J genes are TRBV12-3 or TRBV12-4 and TRBJ1-5, with D uncertain. The CDR3 is 13 amino acids. V was clipped by 7 bases and J by 0 bases, with 7 bases between them. Written as DNA, the CDR3 is TGTGCCAGCAATAGCTATAGCAATCAGCCCCAGCATTTT. Translated: CASNSYSNQPQHF.

This clone was seen just once. The chain has TRBV2 and TRBJ1-1; maybe TRBD1 (6 bases). The CDR3 length is 15 residues. V lost 3 bases and J lost 4, with 15 bases in between. CDR1 and CDR2 (germline): SNHLY, FYNNEI. CDR3 DNA: TGTGCCAGCAGTGACAGGGCAGGGGCCCTCACTGAAGCTTTCTTT. As protein: CASSDRAGALTEAFF.

This sequence joins TRBV19 and TRBJ1-3; 8 bases match TRBD1. The CDR3 totals 16 residues. The ends lost 6 bases at V and 0 bases at J; junction bases unmatched: 7. From germline, CDR1 is LNHDA and CDR2 SQIVND (reference sequence). CDR3 coding DNA: TGTGCCAGTAGATTGGAGACAGGGGACTCTGGAAACACCATATATTTT. The encoded protein is CASRLETGDSGNTIYF.

The chain recombines TRBV19 with TRBJ1-1, with D possibly TRBD1 on 6 matching bases. V was cut by 5 bases and J by 5 bases, with 15 bases left in between. There are 14 residues in the CDR3. Germline CDR1 reads LNHDA; CDR2 reads SQIVND (reference sequence). The CDR3, as DNA: TGTGCCAGTAGTGAACAGGGATTTGCGACTGAAGCTTTCTTT. Encoded protein: CASSEQGFATEAFF.

This sequence joins TRBV11-3 and TRBJ1-1; D remains ambiguous. Per the germline V gene, CDR1 is SGHNT and CDR2 is YENEEA. Trimming shortened V by 0 bases and J by 8 bases, and 13 bases separated the two germline ends. The CDR3 runs 14 residues. DNA for the CDR3: TGTGCCAGCAGCTTAGATTCTGGATGGGAGGAAGCTTTCTTT. This encodes CASSLDSGWEEAFF.